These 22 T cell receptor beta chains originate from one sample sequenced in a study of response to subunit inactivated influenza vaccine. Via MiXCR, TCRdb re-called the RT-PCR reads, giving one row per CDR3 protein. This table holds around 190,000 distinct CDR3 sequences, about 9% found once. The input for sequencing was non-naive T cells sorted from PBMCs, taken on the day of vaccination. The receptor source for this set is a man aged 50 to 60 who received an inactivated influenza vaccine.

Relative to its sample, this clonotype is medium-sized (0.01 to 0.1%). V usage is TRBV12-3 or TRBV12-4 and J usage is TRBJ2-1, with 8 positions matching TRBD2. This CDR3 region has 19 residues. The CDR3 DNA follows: TGTACCTGCAGTTTCGGGCCTGTCGGCGGGAGGATACCCTACAATGAGCAGTTCTTC. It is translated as CTCSFGPVGGRIPYNEQFF.

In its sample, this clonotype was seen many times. Here the CDR3 DNA reads TGTGCCAGCAGCCCACAGGGAAAAGGCTACACCTTC. As protein: CASSPQGKGYTF. The V gene is TRBV7-2, the J gene TRBJ1-2, with D possibly being TRBD1 (6 bases). Between the trimmed V and J ends, which lost 5 bases and 8 bases, there was a span of 12 bases. CDR1 SGHTA and CDR2 FQGNSA come from the germline V gene. This CDR3 is built from 12 residues. Together with reference TRBV7-2 and TRBJ1-2, the CDR3 gives the full variable domain: GAGVSQSPSNKVTEKGKDVELRCDPISGHTALYWYRQSLGQGLEFLIYFQGNSAPDKSGLPSDRFSAERTGGSVSTLTIQRTQQEDSAVYLCASSPQGKGYTFGSGTRLTVV.

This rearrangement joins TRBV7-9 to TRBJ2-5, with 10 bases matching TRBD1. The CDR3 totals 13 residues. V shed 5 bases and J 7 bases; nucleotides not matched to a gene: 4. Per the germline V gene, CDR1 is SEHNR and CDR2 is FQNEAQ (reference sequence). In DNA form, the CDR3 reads TGTGCCAGCAGCACCCGGGACAGGGGGACCCAGTACTTC. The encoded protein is CASSTRDRGTQYF.

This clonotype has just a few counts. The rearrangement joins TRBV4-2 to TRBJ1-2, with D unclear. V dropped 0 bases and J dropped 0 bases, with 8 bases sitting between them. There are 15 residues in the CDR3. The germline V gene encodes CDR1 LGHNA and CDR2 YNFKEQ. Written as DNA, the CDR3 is TGTGCCAGCAGCCAAGATAGGTCAGCTAACTATGGCTACACCTTC. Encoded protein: CASSQDRSANYGYTF.

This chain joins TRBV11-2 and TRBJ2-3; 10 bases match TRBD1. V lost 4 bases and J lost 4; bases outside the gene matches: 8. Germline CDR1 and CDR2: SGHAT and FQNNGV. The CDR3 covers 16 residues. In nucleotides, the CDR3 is TGTGCCAGCAGCTCCCGGGACAGGGGATCTTCAGATACGCAGTATTTT. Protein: CASSSRDRGSSDTQYF.

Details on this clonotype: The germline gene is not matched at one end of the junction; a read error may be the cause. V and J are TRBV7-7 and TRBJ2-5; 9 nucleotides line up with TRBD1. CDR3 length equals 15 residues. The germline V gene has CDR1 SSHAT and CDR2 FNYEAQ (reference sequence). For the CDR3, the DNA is TGTGCTAGCAGCTTCGGACAGGGGTTCCAAGAGACCCAGTACTTC. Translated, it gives CASSFGQGFQETQYF.

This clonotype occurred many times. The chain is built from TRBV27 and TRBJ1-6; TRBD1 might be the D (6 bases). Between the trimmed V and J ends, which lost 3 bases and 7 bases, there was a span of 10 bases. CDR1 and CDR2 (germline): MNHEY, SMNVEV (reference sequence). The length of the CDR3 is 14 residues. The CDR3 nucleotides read TGTGCCAGCAGTTTTCGCAGGGGCAATTCACCCCTCCACTTT. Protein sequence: CASSFRRGNSPLHF.

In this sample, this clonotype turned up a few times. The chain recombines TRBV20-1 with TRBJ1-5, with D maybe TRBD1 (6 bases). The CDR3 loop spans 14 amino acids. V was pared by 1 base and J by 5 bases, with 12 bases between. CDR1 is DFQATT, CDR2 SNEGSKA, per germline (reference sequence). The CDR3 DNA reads TGCAGTGCTAGAGTCCACAGGGATCATCAGCCCCAGCATTTT. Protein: CSARVHRDHQPQHF.

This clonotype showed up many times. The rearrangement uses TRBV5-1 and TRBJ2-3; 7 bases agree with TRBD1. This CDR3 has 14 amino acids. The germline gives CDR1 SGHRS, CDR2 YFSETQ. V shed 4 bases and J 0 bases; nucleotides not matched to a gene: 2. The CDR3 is CASSGDSSTDTQYF. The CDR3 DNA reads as TGCGCCAGCAGCGGGGACAGTAGCACAGATACGCAGTATTTT.

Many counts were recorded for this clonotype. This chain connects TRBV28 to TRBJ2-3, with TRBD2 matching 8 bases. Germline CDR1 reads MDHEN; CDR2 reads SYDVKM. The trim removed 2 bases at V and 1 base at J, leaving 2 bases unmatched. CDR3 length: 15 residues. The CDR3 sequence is CASSLLAGRTDTQYF. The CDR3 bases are TGTGCCAGCAGTTTACTAGCGGGCCGCACAGATACGCAGTATTTT.

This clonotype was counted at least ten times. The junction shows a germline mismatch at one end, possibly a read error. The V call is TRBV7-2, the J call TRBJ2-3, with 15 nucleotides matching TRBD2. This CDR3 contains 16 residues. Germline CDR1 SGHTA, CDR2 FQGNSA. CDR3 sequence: CASSVAPGLAGGLPYF. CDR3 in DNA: TGTGCCAGCAGCGTAGCACCGGGACTAGCGGGAGGTCTCCCGTATTTT.

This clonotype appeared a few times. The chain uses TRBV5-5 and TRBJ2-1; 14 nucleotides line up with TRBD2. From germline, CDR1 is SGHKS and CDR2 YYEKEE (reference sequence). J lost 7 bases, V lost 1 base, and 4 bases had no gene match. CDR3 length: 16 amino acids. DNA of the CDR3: TGTGCCAGCAGCTTGAGGACTAGCGGGGGGCAGAATGAGCAGTTCTTC. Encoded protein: CASSLRTSGGQNEQFF.

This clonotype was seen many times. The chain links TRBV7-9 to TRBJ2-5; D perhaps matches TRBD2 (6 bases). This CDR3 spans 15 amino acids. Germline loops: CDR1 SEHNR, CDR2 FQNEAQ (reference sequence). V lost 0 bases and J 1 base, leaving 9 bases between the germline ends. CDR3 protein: CASSLATGVQETQYF. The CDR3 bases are TGTGCCAGCAGCTTAGCGACGGGGGTCCAAGAGACCCAGTACTTC.

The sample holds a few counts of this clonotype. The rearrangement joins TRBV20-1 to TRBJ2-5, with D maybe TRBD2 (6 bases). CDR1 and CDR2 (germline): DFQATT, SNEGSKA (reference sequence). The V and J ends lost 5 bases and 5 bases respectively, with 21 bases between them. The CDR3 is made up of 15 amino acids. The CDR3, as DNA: TGCAGTGCTCCGCGGGGTCGGGCCTATGGGGAGACCCAGTACTTC. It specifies CSAPRGRAYGETQYF.

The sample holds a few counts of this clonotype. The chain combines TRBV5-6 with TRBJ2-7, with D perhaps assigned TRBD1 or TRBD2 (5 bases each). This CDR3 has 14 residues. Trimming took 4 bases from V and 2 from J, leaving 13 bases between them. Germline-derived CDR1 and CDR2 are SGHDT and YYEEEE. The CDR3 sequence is CASSRDGLPYEQYF. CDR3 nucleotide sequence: TGTGCCAGCAGCCGGGACGGACTGCCCTACGAGCAGTACTTC.

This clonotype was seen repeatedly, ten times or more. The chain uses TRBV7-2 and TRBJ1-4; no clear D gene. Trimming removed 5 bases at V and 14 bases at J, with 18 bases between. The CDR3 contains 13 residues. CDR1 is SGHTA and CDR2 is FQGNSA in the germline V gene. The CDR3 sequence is CASSQSVAGNLFF. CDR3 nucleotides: TGTGCCAGCAGCCAGAGTGTGGCAGGCAACCTGTTTTTT.

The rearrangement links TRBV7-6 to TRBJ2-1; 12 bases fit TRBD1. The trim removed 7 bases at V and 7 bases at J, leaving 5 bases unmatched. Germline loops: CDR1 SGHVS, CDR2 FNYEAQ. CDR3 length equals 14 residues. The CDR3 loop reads CASNPGQGANEQFF. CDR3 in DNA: TGTGCCAGCAACCCGGGACAGGGGGCGAATGAGCAGTTCTTC.

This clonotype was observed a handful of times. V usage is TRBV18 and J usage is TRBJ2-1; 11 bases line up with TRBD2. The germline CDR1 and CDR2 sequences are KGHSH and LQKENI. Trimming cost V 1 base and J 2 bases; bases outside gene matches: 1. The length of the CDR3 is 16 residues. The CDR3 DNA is TGTGCCAGCTCACCACTGGGACTAGCGGCCTACAATGAGCAGTTCTTC. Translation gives CASSPLGLAAYNEQFF.

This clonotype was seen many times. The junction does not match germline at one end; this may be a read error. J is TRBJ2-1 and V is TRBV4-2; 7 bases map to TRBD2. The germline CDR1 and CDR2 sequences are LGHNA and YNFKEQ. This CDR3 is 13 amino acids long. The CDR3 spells CASSQDAGASKTF. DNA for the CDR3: TGTGCCAGCAGCCAAGATGCGGGAGCTTCAAAAACCTTC.

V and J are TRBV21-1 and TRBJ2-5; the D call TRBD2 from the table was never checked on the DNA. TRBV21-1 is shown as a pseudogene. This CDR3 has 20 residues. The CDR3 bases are TGTGCCAGCAGCCCCCCCCCTGGGGCTAGCGGGGGACGACTGAAAGAGACCCAGTACTTC. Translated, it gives CASSPPPGASGGRLKETQYF.

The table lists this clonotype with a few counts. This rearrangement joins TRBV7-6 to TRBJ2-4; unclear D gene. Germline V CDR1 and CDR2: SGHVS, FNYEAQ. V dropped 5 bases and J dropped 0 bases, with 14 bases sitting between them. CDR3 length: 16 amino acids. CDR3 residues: CASSPGQAIAKNIQYF. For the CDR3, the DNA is TGTGCCAGCAGCCCGGGTCAGGCAATAGCCAAAAACATTCAGTACTTC.

The CDR3 here is CASSLEIQNTEAFF. The CDR3, as DNA: TGCGCCAGCAGCTTGGAAATCCAGAACACTGAAGCTTTCTTT. The rearrangement joins TRBV5-1 to TRBJ1-1; no firm D call. The CDR3 extends over 14 amino acids. V lost 0 bases and J lost 1, with 7 bases in between. Germline lookup yields CDR1 SGHRS and CDR2 YFSETQ.